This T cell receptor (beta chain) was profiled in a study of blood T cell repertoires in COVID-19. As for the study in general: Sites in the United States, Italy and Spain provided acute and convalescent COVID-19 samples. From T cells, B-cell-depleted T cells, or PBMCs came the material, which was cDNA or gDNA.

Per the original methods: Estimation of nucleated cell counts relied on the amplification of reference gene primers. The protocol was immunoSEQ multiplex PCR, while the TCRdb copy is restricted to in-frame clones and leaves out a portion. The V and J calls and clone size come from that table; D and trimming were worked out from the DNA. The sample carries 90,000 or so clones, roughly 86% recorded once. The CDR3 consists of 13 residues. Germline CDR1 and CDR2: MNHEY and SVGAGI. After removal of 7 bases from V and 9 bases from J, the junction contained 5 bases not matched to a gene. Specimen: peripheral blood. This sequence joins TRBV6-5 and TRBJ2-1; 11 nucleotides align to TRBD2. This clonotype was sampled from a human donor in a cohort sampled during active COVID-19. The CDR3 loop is CASTLAGETEQFF. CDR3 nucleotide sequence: TGTGCCAGCACACTAGCGGGAGAGACTGAGCAGTTCTTC.